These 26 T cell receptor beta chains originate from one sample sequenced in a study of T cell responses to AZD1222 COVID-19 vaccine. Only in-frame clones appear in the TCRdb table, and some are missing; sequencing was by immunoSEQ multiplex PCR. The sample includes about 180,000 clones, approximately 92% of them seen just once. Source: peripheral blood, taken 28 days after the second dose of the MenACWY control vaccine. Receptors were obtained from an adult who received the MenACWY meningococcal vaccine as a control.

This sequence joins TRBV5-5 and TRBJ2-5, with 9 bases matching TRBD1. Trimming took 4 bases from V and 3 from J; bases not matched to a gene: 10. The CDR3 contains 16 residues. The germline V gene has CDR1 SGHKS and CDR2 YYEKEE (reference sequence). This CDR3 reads CASSATGTGSKETQYF. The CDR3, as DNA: TGTGCCAGCAGCGCCACCGGGACAGGGAGTAAAGAGACCCAGTACTTC.

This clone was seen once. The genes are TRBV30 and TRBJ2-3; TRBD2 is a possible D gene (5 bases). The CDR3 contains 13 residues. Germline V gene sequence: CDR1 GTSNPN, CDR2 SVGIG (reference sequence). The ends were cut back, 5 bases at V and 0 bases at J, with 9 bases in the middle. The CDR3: CAWGLASTDTQYF. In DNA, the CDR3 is TGTGCCTGGGGCCTAGCTAGCACAGATACGCAGTATTTT.

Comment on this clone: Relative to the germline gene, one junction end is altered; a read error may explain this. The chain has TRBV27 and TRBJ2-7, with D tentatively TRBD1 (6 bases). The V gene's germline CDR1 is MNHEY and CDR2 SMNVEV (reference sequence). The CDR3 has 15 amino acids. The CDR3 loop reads CATRGLRTGFYKQYF. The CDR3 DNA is TGTGCTACCCGTGGGTTGAGAACAGGGTTCTACAAGCAGTACTTC.

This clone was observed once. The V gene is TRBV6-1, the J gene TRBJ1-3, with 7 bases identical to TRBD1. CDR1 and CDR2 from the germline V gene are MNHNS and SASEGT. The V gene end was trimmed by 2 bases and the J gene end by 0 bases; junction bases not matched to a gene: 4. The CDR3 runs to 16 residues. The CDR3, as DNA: TGTGCCAGCAGTGAAATCAGGGACAGCTCTGGAAACACCATATATTTT. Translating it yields CASSEIRDSSGNTIYF.

The CDR3 nucleotides read TGTGCCAGCAGCCCCGACCGGCGACAATCTGGAAACACCATATATTTT. Protein product: CASSPDRRQSGNTIYF. The rearrangement links TRBV7-2 to TRBJ1-3, with D unresolved. Germline loops: CDR1 SGHTA, CDR2 FQGNSA. V was clipped by 5 bases and J by 1 base, with 15 bases between them. The CDR3 has 16 residues. The full variable domain, rest sourced from reference TRBV7-2 and TRBJ1-3, is GAGVSQSPSNKVTEKGKDVELRCDPISGHTALYWYRQSLGQGLEFLIYFQGNSAPDKSGLPSDRFSAERTGGSVSTLTIQRTQQEDSAVYLCASSPDRRQSGNTIYFGEGSWLTVV.

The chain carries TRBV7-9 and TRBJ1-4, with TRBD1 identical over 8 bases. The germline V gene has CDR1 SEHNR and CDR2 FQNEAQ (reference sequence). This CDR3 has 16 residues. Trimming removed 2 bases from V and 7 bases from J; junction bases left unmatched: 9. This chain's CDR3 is CASSLLVDRGTEKLFF. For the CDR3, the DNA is TGTGCCAGCAGCTTATTGGTCGACAGGGGAACTGAAAAACTGTTTTTT. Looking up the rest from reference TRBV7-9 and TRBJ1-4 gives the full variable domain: DTGVSQNPRHKITKRGQNVTFRCDPISEHNRLYWYRQTLGQGPEFLTYFQNEAQLEKSRLLSDRFSAERPKGSFSTLEIQRTEQGDSAMYLCASSLLVDRGTEKLFFGSGTQLSVL.

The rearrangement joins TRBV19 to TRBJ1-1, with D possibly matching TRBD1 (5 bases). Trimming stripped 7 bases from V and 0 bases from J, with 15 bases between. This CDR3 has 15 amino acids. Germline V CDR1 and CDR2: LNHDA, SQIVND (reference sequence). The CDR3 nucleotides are TGTGCCAGTAATCTGGGACTTATGATGAACACTGAAGCTTTCTTT. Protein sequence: CASNLGLMMNTEAFF.

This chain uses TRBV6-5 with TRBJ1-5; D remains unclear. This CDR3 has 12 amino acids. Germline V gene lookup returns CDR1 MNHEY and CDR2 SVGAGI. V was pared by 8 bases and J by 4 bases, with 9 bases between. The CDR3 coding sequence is TGTGCCAGCGCCGGGTGGAATCAGCCCCAGCATTTT. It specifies CASAGWNQPQHF.

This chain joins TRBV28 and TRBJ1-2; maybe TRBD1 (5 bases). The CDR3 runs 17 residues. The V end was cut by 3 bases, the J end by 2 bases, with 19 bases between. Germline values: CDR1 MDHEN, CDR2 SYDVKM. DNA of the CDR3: TGTGCCAGCAGTTTCGGACCGAACGGGGCGGTAAACTATGGCTACACCTTC. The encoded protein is CASSFGPNGAVNYGYTF.

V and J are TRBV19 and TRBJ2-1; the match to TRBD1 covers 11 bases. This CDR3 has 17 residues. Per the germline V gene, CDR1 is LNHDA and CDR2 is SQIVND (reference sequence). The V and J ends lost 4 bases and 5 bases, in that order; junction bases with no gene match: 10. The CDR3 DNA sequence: TGTGCCAGTAGTAGGGGACAGGGGGTTACGTTCGACAATGAGCAGTTCTTC. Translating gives CASSRGQGVTFDNEQFF. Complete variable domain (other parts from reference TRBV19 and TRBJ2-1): DGGITQSPKYLFRKEGQNVTLSCEQNLNHDAMYWYRQDPGQGLRLIYYSQIVNDFQKGDIAEGYSVSREKKESFPLTVTSAQKNPTAFYLCASSRGQGVTFDNEQFFGPGTRLTVL.

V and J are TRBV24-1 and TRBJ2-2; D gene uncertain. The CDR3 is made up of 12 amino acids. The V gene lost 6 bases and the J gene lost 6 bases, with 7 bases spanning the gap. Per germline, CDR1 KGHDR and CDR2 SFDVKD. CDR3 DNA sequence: TGTGCCACCAGTCCTGGCGCCGGGGAGCTGTTTTTT. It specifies CATSPGAGELFF.

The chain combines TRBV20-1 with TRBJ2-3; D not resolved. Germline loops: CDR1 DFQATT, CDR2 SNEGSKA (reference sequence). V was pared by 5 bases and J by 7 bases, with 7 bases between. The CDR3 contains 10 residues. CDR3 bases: TGCAGTGCTCCGAGGCATACGCAGTATTTT. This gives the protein CSAPRHTQYF.

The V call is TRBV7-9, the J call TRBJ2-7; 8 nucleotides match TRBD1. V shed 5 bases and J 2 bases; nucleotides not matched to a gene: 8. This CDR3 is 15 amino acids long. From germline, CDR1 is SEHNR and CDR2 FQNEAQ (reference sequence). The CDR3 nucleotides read TGTGCCAGCAGCAAACCCGGGACAGGAGCCTACGAGCAGTACTTC. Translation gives CASSKPGTGAYEQYF.

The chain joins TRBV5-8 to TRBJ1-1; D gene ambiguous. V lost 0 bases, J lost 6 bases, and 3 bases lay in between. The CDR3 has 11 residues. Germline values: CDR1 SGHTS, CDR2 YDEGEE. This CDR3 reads CASSLVSEAFF. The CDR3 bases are TGTGCCAGCAGCTTGGTTTCTGAAGCTTTCTTT. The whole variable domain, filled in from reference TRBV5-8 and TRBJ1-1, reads EAGVTQSPTHLIKTRGQQATLRCSPISGHTSVYWYQQALGLGLQFLLWYDEGEERNRGNFPPRFSGRQFPNYSSELNVNALELEDSALYLCASSLVSEAFFGQGTRLTVV.

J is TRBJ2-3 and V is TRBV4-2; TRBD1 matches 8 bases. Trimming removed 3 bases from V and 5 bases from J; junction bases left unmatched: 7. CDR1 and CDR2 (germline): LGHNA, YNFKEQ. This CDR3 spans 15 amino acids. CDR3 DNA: TGTGCCAGCAGCCAGGAGACAGGGGTAATAGATACGCAGTATTTT. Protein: CASSQETGVIDTQYF.

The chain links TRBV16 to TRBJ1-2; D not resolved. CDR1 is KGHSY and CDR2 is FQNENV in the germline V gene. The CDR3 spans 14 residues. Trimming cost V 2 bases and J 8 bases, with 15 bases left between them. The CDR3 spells CASSQQLEVGGYTF. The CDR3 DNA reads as TGTGCCAGCAGCCAACAACTGGAGGTGGGAGGCTACACCTTC.

DNA for the CDR3: TGTGCCAGCAGGGGCTCCCTCCGCTCTGGAAACACCATATATTTT. Its protein product is CASRGSLRSGNTIYF. The chain combines TRBV5-6 with TRBJ1-3; D gene unclear. V shed 5 bases and J shed 0 bases, with 12 bases lying between them. The CDR3 is made up of 15 amino acids. Germline-derived CDR1 and CDR2 are SGHDT and YYEEEE.

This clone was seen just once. In DNA, the CDR3 is TGCGCCAGCAGCAGAACAGGAATGAACACTGAAGCTTTCTTT. As protein: CASSRTGMNTEAFF. The chain recombines TRBV5-1 with TRBJ1-1, with D maybe TRBD1 (5 bases). CDR1 is SGHRS, CDR2 YFSETQ, per germline. CDR3 length: 14 amino acids. V was pared by 4 bases and J by 0 bases, with 10 bases between.

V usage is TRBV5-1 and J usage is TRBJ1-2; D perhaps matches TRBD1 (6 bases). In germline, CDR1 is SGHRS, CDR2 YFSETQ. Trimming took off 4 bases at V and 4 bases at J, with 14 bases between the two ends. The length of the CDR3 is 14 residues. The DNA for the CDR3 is TGCGCCAGCAGCCCCAGGGGTTCCGGCTATGGCTACACCTTC. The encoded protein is CASSPRGSGYGYTF. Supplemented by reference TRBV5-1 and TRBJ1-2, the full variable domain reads KAGVTQTPRYLIKTRGQQVTLSCSPISGHRSVSWYQQTPGQGLQFLFEYFSETQRNKGNFPGRFSGRQFSNSRSEMNVSTLELGDSALYLCASSPRGSGYGYTFGSGTRLTVV.

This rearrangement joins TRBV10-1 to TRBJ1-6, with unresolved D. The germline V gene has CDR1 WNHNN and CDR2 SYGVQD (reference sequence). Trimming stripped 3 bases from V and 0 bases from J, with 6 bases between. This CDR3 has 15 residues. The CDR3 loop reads CASSDRSSYNSPLHF. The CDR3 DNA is TGCGCCAGCAGTGACCGGAGCTCCTATAATTCACCCCTCCACTTT.

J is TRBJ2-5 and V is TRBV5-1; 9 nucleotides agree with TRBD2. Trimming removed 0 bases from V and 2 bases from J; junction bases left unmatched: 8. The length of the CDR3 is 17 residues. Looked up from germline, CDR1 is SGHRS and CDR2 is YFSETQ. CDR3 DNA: TGCGCCAGCAGCTTGGCCGTCTCGACTAGCGGTCAAGAGACCCAGTACTTC. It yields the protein CASSLAVSTSGQETQYF.

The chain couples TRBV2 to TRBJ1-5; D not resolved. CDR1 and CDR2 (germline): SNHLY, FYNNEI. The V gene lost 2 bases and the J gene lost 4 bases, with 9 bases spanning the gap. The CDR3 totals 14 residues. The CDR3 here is CASSEPRSNQPQHF. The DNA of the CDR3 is TGTGCCAGCAGTGAACCCCGATCGAATCAGCCCCAGCATTTT.

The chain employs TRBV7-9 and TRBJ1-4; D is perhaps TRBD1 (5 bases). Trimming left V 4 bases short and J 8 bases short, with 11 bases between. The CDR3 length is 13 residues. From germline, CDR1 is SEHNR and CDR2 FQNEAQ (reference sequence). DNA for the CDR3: TGTGCCAGCAGCTGGGACGTCACGGAAAAACTGTTTTTT. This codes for CASSWDVTEKLFF.

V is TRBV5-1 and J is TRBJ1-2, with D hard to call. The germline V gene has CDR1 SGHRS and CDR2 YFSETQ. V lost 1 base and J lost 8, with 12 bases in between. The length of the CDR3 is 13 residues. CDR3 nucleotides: TGCGCCAGCAGCTTGTTCGCCCGAGGGGGCTACACCTTC. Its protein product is CASSLFARGGYTF.

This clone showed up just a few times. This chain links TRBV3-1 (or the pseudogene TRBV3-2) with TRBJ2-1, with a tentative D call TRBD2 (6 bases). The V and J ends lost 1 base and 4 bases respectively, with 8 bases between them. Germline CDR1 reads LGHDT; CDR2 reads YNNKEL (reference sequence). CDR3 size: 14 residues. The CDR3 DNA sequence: TGTGCCAGCAGCCAAGCGGGGGAGTACAATGAGCAGTTCTTC. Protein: CASSQAGEYNEQFF.

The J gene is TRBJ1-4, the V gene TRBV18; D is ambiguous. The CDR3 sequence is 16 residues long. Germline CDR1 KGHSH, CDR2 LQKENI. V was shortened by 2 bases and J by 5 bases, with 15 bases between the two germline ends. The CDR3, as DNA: TGTGCCAGCTCACCAAAGCAGACAAGTTCAAATGAAAAACTGTTTTTT. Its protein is CASSPKQTSSNEKLFF.